A selection of T cell receptor beta chains follows, all from one sample in a study of blood T cell repertoires in COVID-19. Data came from immunoSEQ multiplex PCR; TCRdb stores just in-frame clones and leaves some out. The data show more than 150,000 clones, 85% to 90% seen once. The sequencing input was peripheral blood. The receptor source for this set is a man in his forties with active or convalescent COVID-19. The CDR3 runs from the conserved cysteine through the conserved F or W. The D gene is left open where the match is weak. The listing skips clone size in some rows; elsewhere it reads once, few, many or a size class.

clone_size j_call v_call d_call cdr3_nt cdr3_aa
- TRBJ2-3 TRBV29-1 TRBD2 TGCAGCGTCGACCCGGAGACTAGCGGCGGAGATACGCAGTATTTT CSVDPETSGGDTQYF
- TRBJ1-1 TRBV12-2 - TGTGCAAGTCGCTTAGTCGCAGGTTGCTCGAACACTGAAGCTTTCTTT CASRLVAGCSNTEAFF
- TRBJ1-1 TRBV29-1 - TGCAGCGTTAGAGACCCCCTCTGGGGGGCTGAAGCTTTCTTT CSVRDPLWGAEAFF
- TRBJ2-7 TRBV2 - TGTGCCAGCAGGGACAACTTCTACGAGCAGTACTTC CASRDNFYEQYF
- TRBJ2-1 TRBV9 TRBD2 TGTGCCAGCAATGAGGGTCTAGCGGTTTACAATGAGCAGTTCTTC CASNEGLAVYNEQFF
- TRBJ2-5 TRBV5-1 TRBD1 TGCGCCAGCTTCCCCGGGACAGGGGCAGAGACCCAGTACTTC CASFPGTGAETQYF
few TRBJ1-1 TRBV6-1 - TGTGCCAGCAGTGAAGAACAGAACACTGAAGCTTTCTTT CASSEEQNTEAFF
- TRBJ2-1 TRBV11-2 TRBD1 TGTGCCAGCAGCTATCGACAGGGTGTAGACAATGAGCAGTTCTTC CASSYRQGVDNEQFF
once TRBJ2-3 TRBV7-2 - TGTGCCAGCAGCTTGGCTAGGCTAGCGAGGGTGTACACAGATACGCAGTATTTT CASSLARLARVYTDTQYF
- TRBJ2-7 TRBV11-2 - TGTGCCAGCAGCCCTCGACAGTACTACGAGCAGTACTTC CASSPRQYYEQYF
- TRBJ1-1 TRBV12-3/TRBV12-4 - TGTGCCAGCAGTTTATTGTCGGGAACTGAAGCTTTCTTT CASSLLSGTEAFF
once TRBJ2-7 TRBV6-5 - TGTGCCAGCAGTTCACAGTGGAGGGGCGAGCAGTACTTC CASSSQWRGEQYF
- TRBJ1-6 TRBV6-5 TRBD1 TGTGCCAGCAGTCCGGACAGGGCAGATTCACCCCTCCACTTT CASSPDRADSPLHF
- TRBJ1-4 TRBV27 - TGTGCCAGCAGTTCTTATCGGGATAATGAAAAACTGTTTTTT CASSSYRDNEKLFF
- TRBJ1-2 TRBV28 - TGTGCTTCCGGGGGGTATGGCTACACCTTC CASGGYGYTF
- TRBJ1-4 TRBV4-1 - TGCGCCAGCAGCCAAGTGGGGCAGGGCCCGTCATTTAATGAAAAACTGTTTTTT CASSQVGQGPSFNEKLFF
few TRBJ2-2 TRBV30 TRBD2 TGTGCCTGGAGTGTAACGGCGGGGGGGAACACCGGGGAGCTGTTTTTT CAWSVTAGGNTGELFF
- TRBJ1-6 TRBV12-3/TRBV12-4 - TGTGCCAGCAGAGTGTCTGGCAGTTCACCCCTCCACTTT CASRVSGSSPLHF